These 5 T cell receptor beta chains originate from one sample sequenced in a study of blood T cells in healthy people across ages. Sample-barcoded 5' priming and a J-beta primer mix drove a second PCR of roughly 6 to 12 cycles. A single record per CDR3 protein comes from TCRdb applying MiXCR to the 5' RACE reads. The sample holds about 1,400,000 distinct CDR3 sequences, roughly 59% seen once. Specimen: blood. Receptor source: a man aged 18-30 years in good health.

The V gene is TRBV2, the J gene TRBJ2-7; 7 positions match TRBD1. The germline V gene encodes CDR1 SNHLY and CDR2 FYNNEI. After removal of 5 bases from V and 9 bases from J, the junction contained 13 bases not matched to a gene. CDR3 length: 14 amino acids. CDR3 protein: CASSQRDRVVGQYF. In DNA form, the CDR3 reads TGTGCCAGCAGTCAGCGTGACAGGGTAGTCGGGCAGTACTTC. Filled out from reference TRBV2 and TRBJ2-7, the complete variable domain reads EPEVTQTPSHQVTQMGQEVILRCVPISNHLYFYWYRQILGQKVEFLVSFYNNEISEKSEIFDDQFSVERPDGSNFTLKIRSTKLEDSAMYFCASSQRDRVVGQYFGPGTRLTVT.

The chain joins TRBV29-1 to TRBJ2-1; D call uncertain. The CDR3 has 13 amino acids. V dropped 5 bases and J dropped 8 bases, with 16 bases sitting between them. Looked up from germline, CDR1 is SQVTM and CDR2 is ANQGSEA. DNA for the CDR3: TGCAGCGTTTTCAGGCCAGATTACGATGAGCAGTTCTTC. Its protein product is CSVFRPDYDEQFF.

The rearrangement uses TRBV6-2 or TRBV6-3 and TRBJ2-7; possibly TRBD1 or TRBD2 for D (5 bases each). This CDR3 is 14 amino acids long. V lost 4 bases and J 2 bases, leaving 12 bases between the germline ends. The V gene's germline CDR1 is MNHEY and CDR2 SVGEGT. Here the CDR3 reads CASSFWDPAYEQYF. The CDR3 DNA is TGTGCCAGCAGTTTCTGGGACCCAGCCTACGAGCAGTACTTC.

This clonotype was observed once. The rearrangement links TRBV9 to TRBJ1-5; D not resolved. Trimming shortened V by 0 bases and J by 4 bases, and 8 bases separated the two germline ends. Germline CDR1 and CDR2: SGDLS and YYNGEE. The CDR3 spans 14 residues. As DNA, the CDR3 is TGTGCCAGCAGCGTAGGGGCTGAGAATCAGCCCCAGCATTTT. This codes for CASSVGAENQPQHF.

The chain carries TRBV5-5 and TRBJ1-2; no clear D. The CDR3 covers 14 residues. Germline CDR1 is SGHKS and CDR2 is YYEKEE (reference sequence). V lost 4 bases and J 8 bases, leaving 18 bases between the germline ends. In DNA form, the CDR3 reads TGTGCCAGCAGCCCGTCATCGGGAGTGGACGGCTACACCTTC. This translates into CASSPSSGVDGYTF.